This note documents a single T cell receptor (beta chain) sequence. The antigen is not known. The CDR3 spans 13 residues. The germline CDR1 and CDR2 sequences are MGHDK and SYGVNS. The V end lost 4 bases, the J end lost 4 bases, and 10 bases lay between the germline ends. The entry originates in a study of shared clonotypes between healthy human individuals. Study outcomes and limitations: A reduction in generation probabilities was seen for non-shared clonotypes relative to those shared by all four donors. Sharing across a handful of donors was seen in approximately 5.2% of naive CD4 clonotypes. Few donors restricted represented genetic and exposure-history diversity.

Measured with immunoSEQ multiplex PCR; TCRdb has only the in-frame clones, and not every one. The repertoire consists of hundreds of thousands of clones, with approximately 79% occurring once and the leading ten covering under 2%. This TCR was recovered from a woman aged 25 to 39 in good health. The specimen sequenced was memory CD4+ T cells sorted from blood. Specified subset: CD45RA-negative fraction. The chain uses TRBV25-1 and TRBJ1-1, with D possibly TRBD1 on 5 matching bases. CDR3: CASSGSGTTEAFF. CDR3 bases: TGTGCCAGCAGTGGTTCTGGGACCACTGAAGCTTTCTTT.